This T cell receptor (beta chain) was identified during a study of blood T cell repertoires in COVID-19. Study-wide background: T cells, B-cell-depleted T cells, or PBMCs supplied cDNA or gDNA.

Data came from immunoSEQ multiplex PCR; TCRdb stores just in-frame clones and leaves some out. Of a few hundred thousand clones listed, 80% to 90% were seen once; the top ten hold around 4.5%. This clone has only one observation. Cohorts were determined from participant-reported clinical history. Two negative PCRs, clearance, or symptom resolution characterized the recovered Cohort 3 donors. This TCR came from a woman in her twenties or thirties who had recovered from COVID-19. Sequencing was done on a sample of PBMCs or T cells enriched from blood (not recorded which).

The DNA of the CDR3 is TGTGCCAGCTCACCGGGGAAGGGAGAGGCCCAGCATTTT. Translation: CASSPGKGEAQHF. The chain recombines TRBV18 with TRBJ1-5; D is ambiguous. The germline V gene encodes CDR1 KGHSH and CDR2 LQKENI. V lost 3 bases to trimming and J lost 11 bases, with 14 bases between them. The CDR3 is made up of 13 amino acids.